Sequencing of this T cell receptor beta chain was carried out in a study of control samples from healthy donors and cancer patients. The germline V gene encodes CDR1 SNHLY and CDR2 FYNNEI. V dropped 8 bases and J dropped 12 bases, with 26 bases sitting between them. The CDR3 runs 14 residues. Using immunoSEQ multiplex PCR, the repertoire was profiled, and TCRdb retains in-frame clones only, with some absent. The table records 150,000 to 180,000 clones, 94% of them present only once. This clone was recorded only once. V gene TRBV2 combines with J gene TRBJ2-7; D ambiguous. The specimen was blood. The receptor comes from a man aged 35-49 years in good health. Written as DNA, the CDR3 is TGTGCCAGCCTACTTACAGACGAACTGCGGCAGTGGTACTTC. Translated, it gives CASLLTDELRQWYF.